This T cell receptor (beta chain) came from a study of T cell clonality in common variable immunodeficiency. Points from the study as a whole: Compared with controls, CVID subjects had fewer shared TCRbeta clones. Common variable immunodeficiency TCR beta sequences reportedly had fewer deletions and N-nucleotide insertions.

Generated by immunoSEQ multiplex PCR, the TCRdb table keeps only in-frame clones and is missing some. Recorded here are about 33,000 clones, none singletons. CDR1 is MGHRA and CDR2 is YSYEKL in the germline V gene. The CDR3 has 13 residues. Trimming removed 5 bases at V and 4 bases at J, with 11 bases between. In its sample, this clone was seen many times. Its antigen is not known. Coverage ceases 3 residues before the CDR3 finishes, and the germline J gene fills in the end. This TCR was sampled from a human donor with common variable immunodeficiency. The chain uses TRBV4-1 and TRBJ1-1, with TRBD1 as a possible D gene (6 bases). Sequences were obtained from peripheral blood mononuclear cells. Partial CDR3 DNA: TGCGCCAGCAGCTCAGGGGATAGCACTGAA. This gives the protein CASSSGDSTE. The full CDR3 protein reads CASSSGDSTEAFF.